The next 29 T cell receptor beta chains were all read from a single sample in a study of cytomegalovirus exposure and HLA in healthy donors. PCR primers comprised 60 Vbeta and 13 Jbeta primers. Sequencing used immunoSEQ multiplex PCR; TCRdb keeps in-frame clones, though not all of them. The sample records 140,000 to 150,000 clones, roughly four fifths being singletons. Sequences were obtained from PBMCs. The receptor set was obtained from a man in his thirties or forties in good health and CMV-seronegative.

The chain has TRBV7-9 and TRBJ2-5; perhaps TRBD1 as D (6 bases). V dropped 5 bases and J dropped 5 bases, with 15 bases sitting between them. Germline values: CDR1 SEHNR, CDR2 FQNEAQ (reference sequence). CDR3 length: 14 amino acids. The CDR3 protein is CASSPSTGWETQYF. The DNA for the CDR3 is TGTGCCAGCAGCCCTTCGACAGGATGGGAGACCCAGTACTTC.

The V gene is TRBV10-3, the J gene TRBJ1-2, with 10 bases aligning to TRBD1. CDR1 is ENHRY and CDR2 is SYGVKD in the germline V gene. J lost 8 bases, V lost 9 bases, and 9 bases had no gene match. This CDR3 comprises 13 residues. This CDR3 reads CAILSGTGVGYTF. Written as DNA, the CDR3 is TGTGCCATTCTTTCCGGGACAGGGGTCGGCTACACCTTC.

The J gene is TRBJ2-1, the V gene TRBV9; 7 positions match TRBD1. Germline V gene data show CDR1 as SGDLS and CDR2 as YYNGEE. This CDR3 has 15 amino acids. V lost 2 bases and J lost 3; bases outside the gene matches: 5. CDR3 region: CASSVRQGIYNEQFF. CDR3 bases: TGTGCCAGCAGCGTCCGACAGGGTATCTACAATGAGCAGTTCTTC.

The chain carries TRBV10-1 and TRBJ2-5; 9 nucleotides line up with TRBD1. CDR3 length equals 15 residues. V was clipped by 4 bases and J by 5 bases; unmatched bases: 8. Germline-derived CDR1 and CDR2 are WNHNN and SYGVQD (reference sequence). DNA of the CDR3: TGCGCCAGCAGTGCATTACAGGGGGCAGAGGAGACCCAGTACTTC. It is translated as CASSALQGAEETQYF.

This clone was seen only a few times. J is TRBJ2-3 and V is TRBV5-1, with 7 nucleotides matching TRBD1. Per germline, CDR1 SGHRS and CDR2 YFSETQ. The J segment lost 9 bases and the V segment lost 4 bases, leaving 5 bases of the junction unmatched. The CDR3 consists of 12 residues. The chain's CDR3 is CASSVRQGTQYF. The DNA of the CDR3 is TGCGCCAGCAGCGTAAGACAGGGAACGCAGTATTTT.

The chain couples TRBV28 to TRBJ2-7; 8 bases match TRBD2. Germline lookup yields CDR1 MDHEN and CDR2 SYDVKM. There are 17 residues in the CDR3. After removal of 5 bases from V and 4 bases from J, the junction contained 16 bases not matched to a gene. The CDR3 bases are TGTGCCAGCAGTCGTCCCCGGGACTGGACTAGCCTTTACGAGCAGTACTTC. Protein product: CASSRPRDWTSLYEQYF.

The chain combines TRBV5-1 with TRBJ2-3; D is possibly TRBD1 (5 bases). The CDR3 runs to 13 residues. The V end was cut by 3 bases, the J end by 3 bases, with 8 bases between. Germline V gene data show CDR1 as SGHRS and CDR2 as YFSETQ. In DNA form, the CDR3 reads TGCGCCAGCAGCTCCCAGGGTACAGATACGCAGTATTTT. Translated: CASSSQGTDTQYF.

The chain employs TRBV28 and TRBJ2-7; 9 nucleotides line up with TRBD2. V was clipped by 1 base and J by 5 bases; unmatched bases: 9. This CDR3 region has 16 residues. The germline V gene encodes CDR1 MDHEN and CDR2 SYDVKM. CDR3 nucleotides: TGTGCCAGCAGTTTATCTGGAGCGGGGGGTAGTCACGAGCAGTACTTC. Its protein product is CASSLSGAGGSHEQYF. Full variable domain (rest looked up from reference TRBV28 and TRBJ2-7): DVKVTQSSRYLVKRTGEKVFLECVQDMDHENMFWYRQDPGLGLRLIYFSYDVKMKEKGDIPEGYSVSREKKERFSLILESASTNQTSMYLCASSLSGAGGSHEQYFGPGTRLTVT.

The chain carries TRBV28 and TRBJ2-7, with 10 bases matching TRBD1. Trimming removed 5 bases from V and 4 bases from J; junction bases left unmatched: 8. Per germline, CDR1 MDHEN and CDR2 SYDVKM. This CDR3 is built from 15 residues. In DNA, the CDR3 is TGTGCCAGCAGTATAACCGGGACAGGGGCGTACGAGCAGTACTTC. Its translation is CASSITGTGAYEQYF. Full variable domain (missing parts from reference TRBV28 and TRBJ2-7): DVKVTQSSRYLVKRTGEKVFLECVQDMDHENMFWYRQDPGLGLRLIYFSYDVKMKEKGDIPEGYSVSREKKERFSLILESASTNQTSMYLCASSITGTGAYEQYFGPGTRLTVT.

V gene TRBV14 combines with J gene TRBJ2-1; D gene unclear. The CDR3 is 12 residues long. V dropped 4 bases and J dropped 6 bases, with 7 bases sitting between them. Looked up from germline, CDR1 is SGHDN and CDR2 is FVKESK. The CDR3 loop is CASSRYSNEQFF. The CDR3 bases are TGTGCCAGCAGCCGTTACAGCAATGAGCAGTTCTTC.

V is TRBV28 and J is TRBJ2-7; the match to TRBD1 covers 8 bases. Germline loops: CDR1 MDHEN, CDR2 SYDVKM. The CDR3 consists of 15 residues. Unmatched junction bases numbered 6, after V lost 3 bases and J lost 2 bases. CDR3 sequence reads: CASSFTGTGPYEQYF. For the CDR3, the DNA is TGTGCCAGCAGTTTCACCGGGACAGGACCCTACGAGCAGTACTTC.

CDR3 coding DNA: TGTGCCAGCAGCCTCGGGACAGCAGATACGCAGTATTTT. Amino acids: CASSLGTADTQYF. The chain carries TRBV2 and TRBJ2-3; 7 bases are a match to TRBD1. The germline CDR1 and CDR2 sequences are SNHLY and FYNNEI. The CDR3 loop spans 13 amino acids. The V gene end was trimmed by 6 bases and the J gene end by 4 bases; junction bases not matched to a gene: 4.

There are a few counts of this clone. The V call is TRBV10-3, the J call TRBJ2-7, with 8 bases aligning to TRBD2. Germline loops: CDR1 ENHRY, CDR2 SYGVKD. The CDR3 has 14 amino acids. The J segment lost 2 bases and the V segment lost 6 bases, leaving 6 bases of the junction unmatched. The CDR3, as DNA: TGTGCCATCAGGACCACGGGAGGGCCCTACGAGCAGTACTTC. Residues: CAIRTTGGPYEQYF.

In DNA, the CDR3 is TGTGCCACCCTCGCGTGGGAGACCCAGTACTTC. It yields the protein CATLAWETQYF. The chain is built from TRBV2 and TRBJ2-5, with no clear D. CDR3 size: 11 residues. V was pared by 10 bases and J by 5 bases, with 11 bases between. Germline lookup yields CDR1 SNHLY and CDR2 FYNNEI.

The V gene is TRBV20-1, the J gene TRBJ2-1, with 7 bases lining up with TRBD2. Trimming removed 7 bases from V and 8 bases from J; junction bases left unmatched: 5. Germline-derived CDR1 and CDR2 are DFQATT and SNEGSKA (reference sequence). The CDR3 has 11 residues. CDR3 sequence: CSGWGGDEQFF. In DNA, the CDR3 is TGCAGTGGGTGGGGGGGGGATGAGCAGTTCTTC.

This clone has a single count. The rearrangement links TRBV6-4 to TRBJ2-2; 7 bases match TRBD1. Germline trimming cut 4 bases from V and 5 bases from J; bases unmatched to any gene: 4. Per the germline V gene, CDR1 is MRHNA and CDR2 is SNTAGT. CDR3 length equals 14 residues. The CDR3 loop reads CASSGDRATGELFF. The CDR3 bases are TGTGCCAGCAGTGGAGACAGGGCGACCGGGGAGCTGTTTTTT.

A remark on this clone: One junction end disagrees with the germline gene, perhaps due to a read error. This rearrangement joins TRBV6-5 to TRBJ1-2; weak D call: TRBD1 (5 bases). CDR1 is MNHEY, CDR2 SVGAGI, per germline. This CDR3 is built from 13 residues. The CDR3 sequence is CASSSDTGYSYTF. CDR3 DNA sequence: TGTGCCAGCAGTTCCGATACAGGCTATAGCTACACCTTC.

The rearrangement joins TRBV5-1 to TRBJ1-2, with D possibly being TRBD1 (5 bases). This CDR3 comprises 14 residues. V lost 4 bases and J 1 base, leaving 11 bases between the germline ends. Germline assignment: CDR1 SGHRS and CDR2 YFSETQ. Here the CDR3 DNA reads TGCGCCAGCAGCCAGGACATCTATAACTATGGCTACACCTTC. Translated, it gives CASSQDIYNYGYTF.

The CDR3 DNA is TGTGCCAGCAGTACCCGTTTCGGCTCCTACGAGCAGTACTTC. Translation gives CASSTRFGSYEQYF. The rearrangement joins TRBV7-2 to TRBJ2-7; D call uncertain. The CDR3 consists of 14 residues. V was clipped by 6 bases and J by 0 bases, with 12 bases between them. Germline V gives CDR1 SGHTA, CDR2 FQGNSA.

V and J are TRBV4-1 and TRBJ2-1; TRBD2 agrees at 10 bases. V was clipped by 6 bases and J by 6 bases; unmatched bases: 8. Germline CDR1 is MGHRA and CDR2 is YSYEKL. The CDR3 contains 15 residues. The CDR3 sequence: CASRRTSGPSNEQFF. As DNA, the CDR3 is TGCGCCAGCAGACGGACTAGCGGCCCGTCCAATGAGCAGTTCTTC.

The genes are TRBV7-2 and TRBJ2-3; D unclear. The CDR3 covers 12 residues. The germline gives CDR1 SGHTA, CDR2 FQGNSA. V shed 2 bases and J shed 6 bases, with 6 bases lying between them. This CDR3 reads CASSLLRDTQYF. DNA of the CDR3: TGTGCCAGCAGCTTACTGCGGGATACGCAGTATTTT.

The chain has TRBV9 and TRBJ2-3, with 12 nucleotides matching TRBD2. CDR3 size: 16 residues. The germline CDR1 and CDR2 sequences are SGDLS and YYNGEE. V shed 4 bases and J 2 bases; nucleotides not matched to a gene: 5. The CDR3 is CASSYTSGRNTDTQYF. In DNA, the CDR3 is TGTGCCAGCAGCTATACTAGCGGGAGGAACACAGATACGCAGTATTTT.

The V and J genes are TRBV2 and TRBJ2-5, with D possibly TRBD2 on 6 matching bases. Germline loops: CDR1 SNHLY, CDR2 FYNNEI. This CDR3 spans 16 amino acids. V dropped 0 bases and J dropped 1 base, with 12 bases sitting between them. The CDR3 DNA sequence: TGTGCCAGCAGTGAAGCGCTTCTAGCGAGCCAAGAGACCCAGTACTTC. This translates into CASSEALLASQETQYF.

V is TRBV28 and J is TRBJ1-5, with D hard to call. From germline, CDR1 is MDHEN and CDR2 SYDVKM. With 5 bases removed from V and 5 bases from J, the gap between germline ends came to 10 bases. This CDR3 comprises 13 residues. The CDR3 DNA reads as TGTGCCAGCAGTGGCGGGTCTCATCAGCCCCAGCATTTT. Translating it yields CASSGGSHQPQHF.

Here the CDR3 reads CASSLGQGGYEQYF. The DNA of the CDR3 is TGTGCCAGTAGCCTGGGGCAGGGGGGCTACGAGCAGTACTTC. This chain connects TRBV19 to TRBJ2-7; possibly TRBD1 for D (7 bases). CDR1 and CDR2 (germline): LNHDA, SQIVND (reference sequence). Trimming took 6 bases from V and 3 from J, leaving 15 bases between them. The length of the CDR3 is 14 residues.

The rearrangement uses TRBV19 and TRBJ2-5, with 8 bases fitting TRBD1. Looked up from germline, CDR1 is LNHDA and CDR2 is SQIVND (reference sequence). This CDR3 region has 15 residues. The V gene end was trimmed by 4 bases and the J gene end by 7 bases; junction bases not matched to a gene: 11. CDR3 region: CASSTTTGEVGTQYF. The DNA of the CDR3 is TGTGCCAGTAGTACCACGACAGGGGAGGTAGGGACCCAGTACTTC.

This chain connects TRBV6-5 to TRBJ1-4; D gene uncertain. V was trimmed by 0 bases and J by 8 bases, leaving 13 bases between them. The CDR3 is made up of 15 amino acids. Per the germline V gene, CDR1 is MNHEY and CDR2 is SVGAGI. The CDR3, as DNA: TGTGCCAGCAGTTACTCTCTGAGCCGCAGGGAAAAACTGTTTTTT. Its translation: CASSYSLSRREKLFF.

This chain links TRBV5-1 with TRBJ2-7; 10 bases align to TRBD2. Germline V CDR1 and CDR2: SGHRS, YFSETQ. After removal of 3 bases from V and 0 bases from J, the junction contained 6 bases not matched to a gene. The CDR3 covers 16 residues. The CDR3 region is CASSSSSGGPSYEQYF. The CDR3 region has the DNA TGCGCCAGCAGCTCTTCTAGCGGGGGCCCCTCCTACGAGCAGTACTTC.

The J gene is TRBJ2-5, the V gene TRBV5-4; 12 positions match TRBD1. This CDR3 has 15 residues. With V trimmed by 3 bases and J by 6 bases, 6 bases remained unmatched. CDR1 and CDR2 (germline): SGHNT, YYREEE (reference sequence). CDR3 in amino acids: CASSYGTGGSKTQYF. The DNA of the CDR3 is TGTGCCAGCAGCTACGGGACAGGGGGCTCGAAGACCCAGTACTTC.